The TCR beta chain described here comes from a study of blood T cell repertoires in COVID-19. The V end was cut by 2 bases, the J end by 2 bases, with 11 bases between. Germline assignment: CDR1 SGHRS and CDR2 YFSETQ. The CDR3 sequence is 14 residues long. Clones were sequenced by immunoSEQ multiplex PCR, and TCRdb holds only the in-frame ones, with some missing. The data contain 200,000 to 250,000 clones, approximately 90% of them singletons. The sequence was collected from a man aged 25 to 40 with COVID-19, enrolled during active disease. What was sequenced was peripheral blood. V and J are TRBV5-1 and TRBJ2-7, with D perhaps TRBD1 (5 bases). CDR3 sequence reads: CASSFNGQAYEQYF. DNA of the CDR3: TGCGCCAGCAGCTTTAATGGACAAGCCTACGAGCAGTACTTC.